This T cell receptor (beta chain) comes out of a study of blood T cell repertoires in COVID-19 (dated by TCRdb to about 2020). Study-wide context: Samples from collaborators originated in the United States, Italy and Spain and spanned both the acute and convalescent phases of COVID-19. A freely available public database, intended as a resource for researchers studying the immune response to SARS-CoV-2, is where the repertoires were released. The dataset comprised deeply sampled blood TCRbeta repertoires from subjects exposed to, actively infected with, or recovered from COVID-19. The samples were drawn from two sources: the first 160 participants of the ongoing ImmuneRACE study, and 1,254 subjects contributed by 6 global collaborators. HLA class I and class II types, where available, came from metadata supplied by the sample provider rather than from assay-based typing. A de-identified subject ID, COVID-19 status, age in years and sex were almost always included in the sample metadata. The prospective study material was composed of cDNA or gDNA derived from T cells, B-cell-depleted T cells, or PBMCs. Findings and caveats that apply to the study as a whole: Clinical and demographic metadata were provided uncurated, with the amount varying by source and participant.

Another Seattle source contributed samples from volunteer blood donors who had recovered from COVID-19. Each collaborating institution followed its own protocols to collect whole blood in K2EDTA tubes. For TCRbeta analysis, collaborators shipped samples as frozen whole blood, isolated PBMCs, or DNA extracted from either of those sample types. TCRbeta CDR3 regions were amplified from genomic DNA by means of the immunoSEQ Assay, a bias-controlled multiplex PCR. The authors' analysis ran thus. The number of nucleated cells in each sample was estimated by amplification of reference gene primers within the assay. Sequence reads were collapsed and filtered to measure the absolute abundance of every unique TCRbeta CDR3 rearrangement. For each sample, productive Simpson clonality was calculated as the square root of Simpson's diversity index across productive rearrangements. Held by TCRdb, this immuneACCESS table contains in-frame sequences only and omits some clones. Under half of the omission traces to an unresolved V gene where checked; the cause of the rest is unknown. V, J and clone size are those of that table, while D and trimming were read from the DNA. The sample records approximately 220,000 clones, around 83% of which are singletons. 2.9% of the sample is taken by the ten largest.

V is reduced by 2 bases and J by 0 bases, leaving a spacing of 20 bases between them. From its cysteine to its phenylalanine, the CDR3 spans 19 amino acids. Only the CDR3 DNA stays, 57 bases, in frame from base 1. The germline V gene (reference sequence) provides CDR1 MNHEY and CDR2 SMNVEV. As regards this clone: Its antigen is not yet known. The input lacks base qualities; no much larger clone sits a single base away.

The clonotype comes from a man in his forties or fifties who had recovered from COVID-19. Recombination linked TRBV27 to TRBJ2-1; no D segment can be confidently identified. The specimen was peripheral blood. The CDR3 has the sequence CASSLTYFGRGNSYNEQFF. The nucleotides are TGTGCCAGCAGTTTAACGTACTTCGGCCGCGGTAACTCCTACAATGAGCAGTTCTTC.